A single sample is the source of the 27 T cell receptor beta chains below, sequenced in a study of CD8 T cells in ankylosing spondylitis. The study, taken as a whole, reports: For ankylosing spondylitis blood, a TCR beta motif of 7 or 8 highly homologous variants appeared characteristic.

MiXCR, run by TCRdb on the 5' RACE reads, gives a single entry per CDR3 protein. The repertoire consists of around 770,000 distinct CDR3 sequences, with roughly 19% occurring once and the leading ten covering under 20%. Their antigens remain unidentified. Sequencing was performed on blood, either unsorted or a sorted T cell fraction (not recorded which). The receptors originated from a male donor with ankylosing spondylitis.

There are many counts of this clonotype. The CDR3 spells CASSLAGGKNIQYF. DNA for the CDR3: TGTGCCAGCAGTTTGGCAGGGGGCAAAAACATTCAGTACTTC. The chain has TRBV27 and TRBJ2-4; TRBD1 matches at 7 bases. Germline trimming cut 3 bases from V and 3 bases from J; bases unmatched to any gene: 2. In germline, CDR1 is MNHEY, CDR2 SMNVEV (reference sequence). This CDR3 is built from 14 residues.

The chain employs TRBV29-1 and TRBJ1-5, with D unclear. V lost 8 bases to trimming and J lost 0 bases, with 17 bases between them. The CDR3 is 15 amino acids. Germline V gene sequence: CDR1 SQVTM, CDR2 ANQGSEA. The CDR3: CSPPPTVDSNQPQHF. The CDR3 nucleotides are TGCAGCCCCCCCCCCACCGTGGATAGCAATCAGCCCCAGCATTTT. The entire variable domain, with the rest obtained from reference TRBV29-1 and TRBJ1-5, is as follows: SAVISQKPSRDICQRGTSLTIQCQVDSQVTMMFWYRQQPGQSLTLIATANQGSEATYESGFVIDKFPISRPNLTFSTLTVSNMSPEDSSIYLCSPPPTVDSNQPQHFGDGTRLSIL.

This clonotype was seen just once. The CDR3 here is CASSQEPWGNEQFF. In DNA form, the CDR3 reads TGCGCCAGCAGCCAAGAGCCGTGGGGGAATGAGCAGTTCTTC. The V call is TRBV4-3, the J call TRBJ2-1, with D tentatively TRBD1 or TRBD2 (5 bases each). The V gene's germline CDR1 is LGHNA and CDR2 YSLEER. The CDR3 totals 14 residues. Trimming cost V 0 bases and J 7 bases, with 10 bases left between them.

The DNA of the CDR3 is TGCAGTGCTAGACGACAGGGTACCGATGGCTACACCTTC. Translation gives CSARRQGTDGYTF. The gene calls are TRBV20-1 and TRBJ1-2; 7 bases match TRBD1. Trimming at V came to 2 bases and at J to 6 bases, leaving 6 bases not matched to a gene. This CDR3 has 13 residues. Germline V gene lookup returns CDR1 DFQATT and CDR2 SNEGSKA (reference sequence).

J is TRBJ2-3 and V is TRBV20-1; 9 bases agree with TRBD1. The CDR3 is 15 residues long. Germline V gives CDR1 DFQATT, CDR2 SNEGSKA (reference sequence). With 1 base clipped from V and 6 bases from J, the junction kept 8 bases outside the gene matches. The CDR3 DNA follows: TGCAGTGCTAGAGCCCCACAGGGGGCGCGCGATACGCAGTATTTT. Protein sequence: CSARAPQGARDTQYF.

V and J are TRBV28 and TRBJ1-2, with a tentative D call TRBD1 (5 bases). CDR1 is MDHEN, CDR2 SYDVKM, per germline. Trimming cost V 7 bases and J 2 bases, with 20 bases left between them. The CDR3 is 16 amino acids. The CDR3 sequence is CASTTEVGAPNYGYTF. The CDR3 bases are TGTGCCAGCACCACAGAAGTTGGGGCACCAAACTATGGCTACACCTTC.

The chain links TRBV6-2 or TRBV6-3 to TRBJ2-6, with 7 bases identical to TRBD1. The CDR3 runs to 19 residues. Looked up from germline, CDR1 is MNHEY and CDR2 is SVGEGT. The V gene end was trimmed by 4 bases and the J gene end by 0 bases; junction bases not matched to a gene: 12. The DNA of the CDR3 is TGTGCCAGCAGTTTGGGGACAGATCTGCCTCTCTCTGGGGCCAACGTCCTGACTTTC. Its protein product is CASSLGTDLPLSGANVLTF.

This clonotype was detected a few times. In DNA, the CDR3 is TGCGCCAGCAGCCAATATACAGGGTCTCATACTGACGAGCAGTACTTC. Its protein is CASSQYTGSHTDEQYF. This chain links TRBV4-3 with TRBJ2-7, with D tentatively TRBD1 (6 bases). With 2 bases removed from V and 5 bases from J, the gap between germline ends came to 19 bases. CDR3 size: 16 residues. Germline V CDR1 and CDR2: LGHNA, YSLEER.

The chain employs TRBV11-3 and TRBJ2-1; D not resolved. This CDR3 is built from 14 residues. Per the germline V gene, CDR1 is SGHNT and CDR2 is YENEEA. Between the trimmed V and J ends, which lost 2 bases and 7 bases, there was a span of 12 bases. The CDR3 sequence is CASSLTLQVNEQFF. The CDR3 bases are TGTGCCAGCAGCTTAACTCTTCAGGTGAATGAGCAGTTCTTC.

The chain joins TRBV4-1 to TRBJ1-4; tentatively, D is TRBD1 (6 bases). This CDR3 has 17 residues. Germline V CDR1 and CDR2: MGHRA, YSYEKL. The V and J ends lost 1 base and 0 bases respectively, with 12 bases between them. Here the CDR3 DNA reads TGCGCCAGCAGCCAAGTCCCCAGGGGACCAACTAATGAAAAACTGTTTTTT. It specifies CASSQVPRGPTNEKLFF.

For the CDR3, the DNA is TGCAGTGCTAGAGATTCCGGGGGCCTGAACACCGGGGAGCTGTTTTTT. Amino acid sequence: CSARDSGGLNTGELFF. This chain uses TRBV20-1 with TRBJ2-2; D is perhaps TRBD1 or TRBD2 (6 bases each). Between the trimmed V and J ends, which lost 0 bases and 1 base, there was a span of 12 bases. Germline loops: CDR1 DFQATT, CDR2 SNEGSKA (reference sequence). This CDR3 has 16 residues.

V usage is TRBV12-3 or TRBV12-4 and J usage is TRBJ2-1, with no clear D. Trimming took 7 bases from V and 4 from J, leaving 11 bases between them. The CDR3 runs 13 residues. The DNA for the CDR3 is TGTGCCAGCACCTCGGGCCCTTACAATGAGCAGTTCTTC. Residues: CASTSGPYNEQFF.

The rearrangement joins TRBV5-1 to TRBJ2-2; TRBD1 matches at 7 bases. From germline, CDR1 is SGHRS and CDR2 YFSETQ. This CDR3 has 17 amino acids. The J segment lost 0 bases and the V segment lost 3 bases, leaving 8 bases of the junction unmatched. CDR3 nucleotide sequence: TGCGCCAGCAGCTCATTTCCAGGGGGTTCGAACACCGGGGAGCTGTTTTTT. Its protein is CASSSFPGGSNTGELFF. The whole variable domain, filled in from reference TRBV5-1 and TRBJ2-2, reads KAGVTQTPRYLIKTRGQQVTLSCSPISGHRSVSWYQQTPGQGLQFLFEYFSETQRNKGNFPGRFSGRQFSNSRSEMNVSTLELGDSALYLCASSSFPGGSNTGELFFGEGSRLTVL.

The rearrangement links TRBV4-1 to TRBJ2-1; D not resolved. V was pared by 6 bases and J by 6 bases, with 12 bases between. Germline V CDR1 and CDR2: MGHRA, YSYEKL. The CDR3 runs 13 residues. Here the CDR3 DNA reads TGCGCCAGCAGTCTGGTTCCCTCCAATGAGCAGTTCTTC. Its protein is CASSLVPSNEQFF.

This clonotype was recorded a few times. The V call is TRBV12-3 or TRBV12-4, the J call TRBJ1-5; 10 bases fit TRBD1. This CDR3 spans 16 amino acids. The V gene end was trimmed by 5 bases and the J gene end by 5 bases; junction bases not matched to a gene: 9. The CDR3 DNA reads TGTGCCAGCAGTCAATGGGACAGGGGCGGAGATCAGCCCCAGCATTTT. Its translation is CASSQWDRGGDQPQHF.

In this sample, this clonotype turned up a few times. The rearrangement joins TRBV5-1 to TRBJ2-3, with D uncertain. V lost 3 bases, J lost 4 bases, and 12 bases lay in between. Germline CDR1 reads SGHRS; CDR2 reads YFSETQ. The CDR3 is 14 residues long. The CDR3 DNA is TGCGCCAGCAGCTCCTCCCCTGGGGCAGATACGCAGTATTTT. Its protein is CASSSSPGADTQYF.

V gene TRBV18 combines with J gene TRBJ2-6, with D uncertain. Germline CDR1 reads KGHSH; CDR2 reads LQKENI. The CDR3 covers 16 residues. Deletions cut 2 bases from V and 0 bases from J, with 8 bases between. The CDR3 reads CASSPFQRSGANVLTF. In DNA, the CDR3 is TGTGCCAGCTCACCATTTCAGCGCTCTGGGGCCAACGTCCTGACTTTC.

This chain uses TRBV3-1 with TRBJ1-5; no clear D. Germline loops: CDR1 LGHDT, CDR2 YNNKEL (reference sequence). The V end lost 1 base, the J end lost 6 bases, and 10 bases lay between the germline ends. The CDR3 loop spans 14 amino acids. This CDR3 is CASSQGWGTQPQHF. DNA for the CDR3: TGTGCCAGCAGCCAAGGGTGGGGTACTCAGCCCCAGCATTTT.

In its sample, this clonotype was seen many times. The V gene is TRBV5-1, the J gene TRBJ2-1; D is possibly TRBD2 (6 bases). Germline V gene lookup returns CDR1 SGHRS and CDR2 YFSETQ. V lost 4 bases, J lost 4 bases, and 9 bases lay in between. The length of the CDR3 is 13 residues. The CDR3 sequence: CASSAGTYNEQFF. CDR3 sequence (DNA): TGCGCCAGCAGCGCCGGGACTTACAATGAGCAGTTCTTC. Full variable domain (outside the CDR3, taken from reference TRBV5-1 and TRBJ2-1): KAGVTQTPRYLIKTRGQQVTLSCSPISGHRSVSWYQQTPGQGLQFLFEYFSETQRNKGNFPGRFSGRQFSNSRSEMNVSTLELGDSALYLCASSAGTYNEQFFGPGTRLTVL.

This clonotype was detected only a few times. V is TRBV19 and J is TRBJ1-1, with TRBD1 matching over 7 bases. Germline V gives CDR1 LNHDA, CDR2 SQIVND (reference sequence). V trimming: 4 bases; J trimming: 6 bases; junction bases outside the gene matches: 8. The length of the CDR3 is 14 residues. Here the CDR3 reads CASSNTGAKAEAFF. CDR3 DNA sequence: TGTGCCAGTAGTAACACAGGGGCTAAGGCTGAAGCTTTCTTT.

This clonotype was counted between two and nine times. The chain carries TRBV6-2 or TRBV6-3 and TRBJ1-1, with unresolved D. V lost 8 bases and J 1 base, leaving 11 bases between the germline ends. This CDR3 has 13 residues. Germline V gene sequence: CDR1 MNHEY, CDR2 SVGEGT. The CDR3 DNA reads TGTGCCAGCGAGGCAGACTCGAACACTGAAGCTTTCTTT. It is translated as CASEADSNTEAFF.

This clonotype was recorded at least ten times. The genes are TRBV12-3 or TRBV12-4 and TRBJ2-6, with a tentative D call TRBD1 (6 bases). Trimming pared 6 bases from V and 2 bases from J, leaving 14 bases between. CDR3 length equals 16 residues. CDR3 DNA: TGTGCCAGCAGAGGGGGTACGGAACCTGGGGCCAACGTCCTGACTTTC. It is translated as CASRGGTEPGANVLTF.

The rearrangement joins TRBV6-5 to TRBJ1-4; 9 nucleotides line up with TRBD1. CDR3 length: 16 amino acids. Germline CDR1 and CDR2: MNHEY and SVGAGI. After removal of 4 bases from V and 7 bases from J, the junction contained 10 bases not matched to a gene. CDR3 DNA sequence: TGTGCCAGCAGTTCAACGCCCGGGACAGGGAGTGAAAAACTGTTTTTT. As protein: CASSSTPGTGSEKLFF.

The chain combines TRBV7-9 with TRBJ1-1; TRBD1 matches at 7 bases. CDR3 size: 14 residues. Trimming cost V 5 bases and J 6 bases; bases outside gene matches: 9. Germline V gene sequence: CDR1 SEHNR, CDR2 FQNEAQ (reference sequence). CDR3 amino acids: CASSPLDRVAEAFF. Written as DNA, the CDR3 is TGTGCCAGCAGCCCCCTAGACAGGGTGGCTGAAGCTTTCTTT.

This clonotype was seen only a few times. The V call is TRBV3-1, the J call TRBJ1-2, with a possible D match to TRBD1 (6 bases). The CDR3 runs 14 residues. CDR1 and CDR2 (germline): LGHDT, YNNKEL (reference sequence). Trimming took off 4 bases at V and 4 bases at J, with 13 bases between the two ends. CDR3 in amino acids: CASSPEGELYGYTF. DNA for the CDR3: TGTGCCAGCAGCCCCGAGGGGGAACTCTATGGCTACACCTTC.

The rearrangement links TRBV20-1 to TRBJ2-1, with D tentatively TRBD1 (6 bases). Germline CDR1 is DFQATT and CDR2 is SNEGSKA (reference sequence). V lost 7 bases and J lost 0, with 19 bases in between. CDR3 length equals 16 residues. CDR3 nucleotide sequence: TGCAGTGGAGGGGGTACAGAGGCGAGCTCCTACAATGAGCAGTTCTTC. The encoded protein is CSGGGTEASSYNEQFF.

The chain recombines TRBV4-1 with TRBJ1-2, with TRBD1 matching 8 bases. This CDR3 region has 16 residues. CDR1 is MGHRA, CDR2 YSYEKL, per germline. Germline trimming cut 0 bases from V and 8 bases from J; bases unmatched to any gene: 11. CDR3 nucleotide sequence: TGCGCCAGCAGCCAAGAGGTAACAGGGGGTCCTGGCGGCTACACCTTC. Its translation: CASSQEVTGGPGGYTF.